Listed below are T cell receptor beta chains from one sample, sequenced in a study of blood T cell repertoires in COVID-19. Data came from immunoSEQ multiplex PCR; TCRdb stores just in-frame clones and leaves some out. The profile covers 160,000 or so clones, with around 82% appearing a single time and under 7% taken by the ten largest. Sequenced input: PBMCs or T cells enriched from blood (not recorded which). The source of these receptors is a man aged 35 to 55 who had recovered from COVID-19. Both conserved end residues are part of each CDR3. A D gene is named only where the DNA matches it firmly. Expanded clones are given a class, and other clones once, few, many or no size at all.

clone size	J gene	D gene	V gene	CDR3 length	CDR3 protein	CDR3 DNA
NA	TRBJ1-1	NA	TRBV3-1/TRBV3-2	14	CASTTTGGNTEAFF	TGTGCCAGCACGACGACAGGAGGGAACACTGAAGCTTTCTTT
NA	TRBJ2-6	TRBD1	TRBV2	19	CASGRDRGLALAGANVLTF	TGTGCCAGCGGCCGGGACAGGGGGCTTGCACTGGCCGGGGCCAACGTCCTGACTTTC
NA	TRBJ2-2	TRBD2	TRBV24-1	17	CATSDFGSGANTGELFF	TGTGCCACCAGTGATTTCGGTAGCGGGGCGAACACCGGGGAGCTGTTTTTT
NA	TRBJ2-2	NA	TRBV5-4	16	CASSLAQKRDTGELFF	TGTGCCAGCAGCTTGGCCCAGAAGAGGGACACCGGGGAGCTGTTTTTT
few	TRBJ1-2	NA	TRBV2	15	CASSEGWPGNYGYTF	TGTGCCAGCAGTGAAGGGTGGCCGGGAAACTATGGCTACACCTTC
NA	TRBJ2-5	TRBD2	TRBV15	18	CATSRDQRLAGGQETQYF	TGTGCCACCAGCAGAGACCAGAGACTAGCGGGGGGCCAAGAGACCCAGTACTTC
NA	TRBJ2-7	TRBD2	TRBV2	15	CASSESGGGYYEQYF	TGTGCCAGCAGCGAGAGCGGGGGGGGTTACTACGAGCAGTACTTC
NA	TRBJ1-6	NA	TRBV3-1/TRBV3-2	13	CASSQTGKSPLHF	TGTGCCAGCAGCCAAACAGGGAAATCACCCCTCCACTTT
NA	TRBJ1-5	NA	TRBV2	14	CASSSTGFNQPQHF	TGTGCCAGCAGTTCAACAGGGTTCAATCAGCCCCAGCATTTT
NA	TRBJ2-1	NA	TRBV7-3	13	CASSLDRYNEQFF	TGTGCCAGCAGCTTAGACAGATACAATGAGCAGTTCTTC
NA	TRBJ2-7	TRBD1	TRBV2	15	CASRTGTAPEYEQYF	TGTGCCAGCAGAACCGGGACAGCCCCGGAATACGAGCAGTACTTC
once	TRBJ2-1	NA	TRBV2	14	CASRDPGEVNEQFF	TGTGCCAGCAGAGACCCCGGGGAGGTCAATGAGCAGTTCTTC
NA	TRBJ1-2	NA	TRBV30	13	CAWSGGRGRGYTF	TGTGCCTGGAGTGGGGGCAGGGGTAGGGGCTACACCTTC
NA	TRBJ2-1	TRBD2	TRBV18	16	CASSPPNSGGHGEQFF	TGTGCCAGCTCACCTCCGAATAGCGGGGGACATGGTGAGCAGTTCTTC
NA	TRBJ2-2	TRBD2	TRBV30	20	CAWNQARVAGASANTGELFF	TGTGCCTGGAACCAGGCTCGAGTAGCGGGGGCTTCCGCGAACACCGGGGAGCTGTTTTTT
NA	TRBJ2-7	NA	TRBV27	16	CASTPSITGISYEQYF	TGTGCCAGCACTCCTTCCATTACAGGGATCTCCTACGAGCAGTACTTC
NA	TRBJ1-5	TRBD1	TRBV19	15	CASSSGQGGGQPQHF	TGTGCCAGTAGTTCAGGACAGGGCGGGGGACAGCCCCAGCATTTT
NA	TRBJ2-5	NA	TRBV6-5	16	CASSYQLSGDQETQYF	TGTGCCAGCAGTTACCAATTAAGCGGAGACCAAGAGACCCAGTACTTC
once	TRBJ1-1	TRBD1	TRBV11-2	15	CASSLEGTGNTEAFF	TGTGCCAGCAGCTTAGAAGGGACAGGGAACACTGAAGCTTTCTTT
NA	TRBJ2-1	TRBD1	TRBV10-3	19	CAISAQLKTDRGQFDEQFF	TGTGCCATCAGTGCCCAGCTGAAGACGGACAGGGGGCAGTTCGATGAGCAGTTCTTC
NA	TRBJ1-2	TRBD1	TRBV19	17	CASSNDPTGDSNYGYTF	TGTGCCAGTAGCAACGACCCGACAGGGGACTCCAACTATGGCTACACCTTC
NA	TRBJ2-3	TRBD1	TRBV7-9	17	CASSLVVNRGITDTQYF	TGTGCCAGCAGCTTAGTAGTTAACAGGGGGATAACAGATACGCAGTATTTT
NA	TRBJ2-1	TRBD2	TRBV13	18	CASSLGFSGGAVRLEQFF	TGTGCCAGCAGCTTAGGCTTTAGCGGGGGGGCCGTCCGACTTGAGCAGTTCTTC